Sequencing of this T cell receptor beta chain was carried out in a study of T cells after yellow fever vaccination. For the study at large: Preparation of the low-cell-number fractions used SMART-Seq v4 Ultra Low Input. Study-wide results and caveats: The bulk population could contribute abundant contaminating clonotypes to FACS-sorted repertoires.

This CDR3 is built from 12 residues. Trimming took 4 bases from V and 10 from J, leaving 11 bases between them. Looked up from germline, CDR1 is SGHAT and CDR2 is FQNNGV. Remarks on this clonotype: Its antigen remains unidentified.

TCRdb re-called the 5' RACE reads with MiXCR, one entry per CDR3 protein. This sample has roughly 520,000 distinct CDR3 sequences, with 21% found just once. The sequence was obtained from a man aged 18 to 30 who received the YFV17D yellow fever vaccine. The V and J genes are TRBV11-2 and TRBJ2-1; D possibly corresponds to TRBD1 (5 bases). The specimen was PBMCs, collected 20 to 25 days after the first yellow fever vaccination. The CDR3 DNA reads TGTGCCAGCAGCTCAGGGATAGGAGAGCAGTTCTTC. This codes for CASSSGIGEQFF. The full variable domain, with the rest looked up from reference TRBV11-2 and TRBJ2-1, is EAGVAQSPRYKIIEKRQSVAFWCNPISGHATLYWYQQILGQGPKLLIQFQNNGVVDDSQLPKDRFSAERLKGVDSTLKIQPAKLEDSAVYLCASSSGIGEQFFGPGTRLTVL.